The rows below give T cell receptor beta chains drawn from one sample of a study of blood T cell repertoires in COVID-19. Produced via immunoSEQ multiplex PCR; TCRdb's table is partial and in-frame only. The table includes around 64,000 clones, around 90% detected once. Input material: peripheral blood. The receptors here all came from a woman older than 75 with acute or convalescent COVID-19. Both conserved end residues are part of each CDR3. Fields, in order: D gene, V gene, clone size, J gene, CDR3 protein, CDR3 DNA. D genes are given only for firm matches. Some rows have no size entry. The others give once, few or many, or a class for an expanded clone.

>TRBD2|TRBV5-1|NA|TRBJ2-1
CASSWDLAGVGNEQFF
TGCGCCAGCAGCTGGGACTTAGCGGGGGTAGGGAATGAGCAGTTCTTC
>TRBD1|TRBV10-2|few|TRBJ2-1
CASSADRGPYNEQFF
TGCGCCAGCAGTGCGGACAGGGGACCCTACAATGAGCAGTTCTTC
>TRBD1|TRBV19|NA|TRBJ1-4
CASSIPTGIREKLFF
TGTGCCAGTAGTATCCCGACAGGGATACGGGAAAAACTGTTTTTT
>TRBD1|TRBV5-1|few|TRBJ1-2
CASSLAATGGGYTF
TGCGCCAGCAGCTTGGCCGCGACAGGGGGAGGCTACACCTTC
>NA|TRBV4-2|NA|TRBJ2-7
CASSQEKGGGRYEQYF
TGTGCCAGCAGCCAAGAGAAGGGTGGGGGCCGCTACGAGCAGTACTTC
>NA|TRBV7-9|NA|TRBJ1-2
CASSWDMPGVSYGYTF
TGTGCCAGCAGTTGGGACATGCCAGGGGTTAGTTATGGCTACACCTTC
>NA|TRBV7-2|NA|TRBJ2-1
CASSLAREEEQFF
TGTGCCAGCAGCTTAGCCAGGGAGGAGGAGCAGTTCTTC
>NA|TRBV19|once|TRBJ2-2
CASREGGGELFF
TGTGCCAGTAGGGAAGGGGGCGGGGAGCTGTTTTTT
>TRBD2|TRBV19|NA|TRBJ2-1
CASSLFAGGAGGNEQFF
TGTGCCAGTAGTCTCTTTGCGGGAGGTGCGGGAGGTAATGAGCAGTTCTTC
>NA|TRBV12-3/TRBV12-4|once|TRBJ2-2
CASSFAGELFF
TGTGCCAGCAGTTTCGCGGGGGAGCTGTTTTTT
>TRBD2|TRBV3-1/TRBV3-2|NA|TRBJ2-3
CARNPRRASGIGTDTQYF
TGTGCCAGGAACCCAAGGAGGGCTAGCGGGATAGGCACAGATACGCAGTATTTT
>NA|TRBV19|NA|TRBJ2-1
CASSTIAANEQFF
TGTGCCAGTAGTACCATAGCGGCCAATGAGCAGTTCTTC
>TRBD1|TRBV6-5|NA|TRBJ1-6
CASSLSGGGNSPLHF
TGTGCCAGCAGTCTCTCAGGGGGTGGGAATTCACCCCTCCACTTT
>NA|TRBV7-8|NA|TRBJ2-1
CASSLGRRLGEQFF
TGTGCCAGCAGCTTAGGTCGGAGACTGGGTGAGCAGTTCTTC
>NA|TRBV5-8|NA|TRBJ1-2
CASWGLVGGYTF
TGTGCCAGCTGGGGCCTGGTCGGAGGCTACACCTTC
>NA|TRBV25-1|NA|TRBJ1-2
CASRKGVGYTF
TGTGCCAGCAGGAAGGGGGTTGGCTACACCTTC
>NA|TRBV30|NA|TRBJ1-1
CAWSPSWNTEAFF
TGTGCCTGGAGTCCCAGTTGGAACACTGAAGCTTTCTTT
>TRBD1|TRBV19|NA|TRBJ2-2
CASSPLGQANTGELFF
TGTGCCAGTAGTCCCCTGGGACAGGCGAACACCGGGGAGCTGTTTTTT
>NA|TRBV2|few|TRBJ1-1
CATSPWEDTEAFF
TGTGCCACCTCTCCTTGGGAGGACACTGAAGCTTTCTTT
>NA|TRBV5-1|NA|TRBJ1-4
CASSLNLPTGSREKLFF
TGCGCCAGCAGCTTGAACCTCCCCACAGGGAGCCGCGAAAAACTGTTTTTT
>TRBD1|TRBV18|NA|TRBJ2-3
CASSPRQGSDTQYF
TGTGCCAGCTCACCACGACAGGGCTCAGATACGCAGTATTTT
>NA|TRBV5-4|NA|TRBJ1-1
CASRLTGPNTEAFF
TGTGCCAGCAGGCTGACAGGCCCTAACACTGAAGCTTTCTTT
>NA|TRBV11-2|NA|TRBJ1-4
CASTRGGNEKLFF
TGTGCCAGCACCCGCGGCGGAAATGAAAAACTGTTTTTT
>NA|TRBV2|NA|TRBJ1-5
CASRQGYNQPQHF
TGTGCCAGCAGGCAGGGGTACAATCAGCCCCAGCATTTT
>TRBD1|TRBV6-1|NA|TRBJ2-1
CASSGSPGQGAVNEQFF
TGTGCCAGCAGTGGGAGCCCGGGACAGGGGGCGGTCAATGAGCAGTTCTTC
>NA|TRBV2|NA|TRBJ2-6
CASSWRGGANVLTF
TGTGCCAGCAGTTGGAGGGGTGGGGCCAACGTCCTGACTTTC